The clone carrying this TCR beta chain was counted at least ten times. Looked up from germline, CDR1 is MNHEY and CDR2 is SVGEGT. This CDR3 spans 21 amino acids. The J segment lost 0 bases and the V segment lost 0 bases, leaving 14 bases of the junction unmatched. The data were obtained in a study of response to subunit inactivated influenza vaccine. TCRdb reprocessed the RT-PCR reads with MiXCR, giving one entry per CDR3 protein. The sample includes about 570,000 distinct CDR3 sequences, about 10% of them seen just once. The sample also formed part of further work on T cells expressing NK-cell markers. That report notes: Production of TCR beta cDNA relied on 5'RACE template switching with UMIs. The study did not resolve the HCMV specificity of expanded NKG2C+ T cell clones.

The origin of this receptor is a man aged 45 to 65 who received an inactivated influenza vaccine. The sample here was PBMCs from blood, taken on the day of vaccination. The chain has TRBV6-2 or TRBV6-3 and TRBJ2-1; TRBD1 matches at 10 bases. The CDR3 bases are TGTGCCAGCAGTTACTCGACCGGGACAGGGGTTCTACTGAGCTCCTACAATGAGCAGTTCTTC. This sequence encodes CASSYSTGTGVLLSSYNEQFF.